The sequence of this T cell receptor beta chain was determined in a study of T cells after yellow fever vaccination. TCRdb recomputed calls from the 5' RACE reads with MiXCR, one row per CDR3 protein. The sample yields a few hundred thousand distinct CDR3 sequences, under 15% seen once. Ten or more counts support this clonotype. The CDR3 length is 14 residues. V was pared by 6 bases and J by 3 bases, with 3 bases of the junction left unmatched. The sample here was CD4+ T cells sorted from PBMCs, taken 15 days after the yellow fever booster vaccination. The source of this sequence is a man aged 18 to 30 who received the YFV17D yellow fever vaccine. This chain joins TRBV12-3 or TRBV12-4 and TRBJ2-2; 8 nucleotides line up with TRBD2. In DNA, the CDR3 is TGTGCCAGCAGCCTAGCGGGCGACACCGGGGAGCTGTTTTTT. Its translation: CASSLAGDTGELFF.